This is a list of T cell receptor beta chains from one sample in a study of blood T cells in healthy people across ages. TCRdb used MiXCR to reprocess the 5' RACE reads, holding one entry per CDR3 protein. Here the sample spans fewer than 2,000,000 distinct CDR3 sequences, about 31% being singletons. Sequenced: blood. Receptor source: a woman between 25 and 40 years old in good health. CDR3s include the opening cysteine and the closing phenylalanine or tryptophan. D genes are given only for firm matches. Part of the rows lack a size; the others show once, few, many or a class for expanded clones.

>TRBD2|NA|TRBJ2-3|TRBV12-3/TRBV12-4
CASSRRTSGSTDAQYF
TGTGCCAGCAGCCGACGGACTAGCGGAAGCACAGATGCGCAATATTTT
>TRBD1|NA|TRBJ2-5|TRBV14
CASSQDLGTGQGETQYF
TGTGCCAGCAGCCAAGATCTTGGGACAGGGCAGGGAGAGACCCAGTACTTC
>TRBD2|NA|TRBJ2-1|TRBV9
CASSALGGNSCNEQFF
TGTGCCAGCAGCGCACTGGGGGGGAACTCCTGCAATGAGCAGTTCTTC
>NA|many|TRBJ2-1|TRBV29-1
CSVELENSYNEQFF
TGCAGCGTTGAATTGGAGAACTCCTACAATGAGCAGTTCTTC
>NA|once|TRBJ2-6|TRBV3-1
CASSPYLGSSGANVLTF
TGTGCCAGCAGCCCCTATCTGGGGAGCTCTGGGGCCAACGTCCTGACTTTC
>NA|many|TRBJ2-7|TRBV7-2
CASSYGREGYEQYF
TGTGCCAGCAGCTATGGACGAGAAGGCTACGAGCAGTACTTC
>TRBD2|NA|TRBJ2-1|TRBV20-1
CSARGAGFSYNEQFF
TGCAGTGCTAGAGGAGCGGGGTTCTCCTACAATGAGCAGTTCTTC
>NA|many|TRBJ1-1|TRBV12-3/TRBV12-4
CASSRTANTEAFF
TGTGCCAGCAGCCGTACGGCGAACACTGAAGCTTTCTTT
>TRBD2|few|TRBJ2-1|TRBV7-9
CASSPRTSGRVEQFF
TGTGCCAGCAGCCCCCGGACTAGCGGGAGGGTTGAGCAGTTCTTC
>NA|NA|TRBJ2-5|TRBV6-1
CASSERRRQSRETQYF
TGTGCCAGCAGTGAAAGGAGGAGACAGTCAAGGGAGACCCAGTACTTC
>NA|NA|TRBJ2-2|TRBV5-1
CASYDSPLRTGELFF
TGCGCCAGCTATGATAGCCCCCTCCGCACCGGGGAGCTGTTTTTT
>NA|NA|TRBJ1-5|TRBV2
CASSRLTQPQHF
TGTGCCAGCAGCCGGTTGACTCAGCCCCAGCATTTT